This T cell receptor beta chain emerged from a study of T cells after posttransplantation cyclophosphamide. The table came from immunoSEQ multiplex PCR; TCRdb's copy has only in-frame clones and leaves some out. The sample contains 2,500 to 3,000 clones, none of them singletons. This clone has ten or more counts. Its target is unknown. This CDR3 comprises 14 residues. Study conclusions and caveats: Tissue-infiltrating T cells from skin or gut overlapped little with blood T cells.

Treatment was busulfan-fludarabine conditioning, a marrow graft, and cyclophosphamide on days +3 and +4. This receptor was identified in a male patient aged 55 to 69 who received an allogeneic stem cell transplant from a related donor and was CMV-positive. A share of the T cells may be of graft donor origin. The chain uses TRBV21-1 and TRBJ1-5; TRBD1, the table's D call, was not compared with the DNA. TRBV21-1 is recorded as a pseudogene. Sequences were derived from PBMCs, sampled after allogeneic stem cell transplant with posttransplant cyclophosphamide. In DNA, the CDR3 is TGTGCCAGCAGCAATATCAGGGTGGATCAGCCCCAGCATTTT. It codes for CASSNIRVDQPQHF.